These T cell receptor beta chains were read from a single sample in a study of blood T cell repertoires in COVID-19. The table came from immunoSEQ multiplex PCR; TCRdb's copy has only in-frame clones and leaves some out. The table has about 230,000 clones, approximately 84% seen once. The sequenced sample consisted of peripheral blood. These receptors were obtained from a man in his fifties with COVID-19, enrolled during active disease. Each CDR3 is given with its conserved first and last residue. A D gene is named only where the DNA matches it firmly. A row's size may be missing; if present it is once, few, many or a size class.

clone_size: -; j_call: TRBJ2-7; cdr3_length: 12; d_call: -; v_call: TRBV2; cdr3_nt: TGTGCCAGCAATTCAGGGTTACTCGAGCAGTACTTC; cdr3_aa: CASNSGLLEQYF
clone_size: -; j_call: TRBJ1-2; cdr3_length: 15; d_call: -; v_call: TRBV28; cdr3_nt: TGTGCCAGCAGTTTACCCTCGGGACTTCAGGGTGGCTACACCTTC; cdr3_aa: CASSLPSGLQGGYTF
clone_size: -; j_call: TRBJ1-4; cdr3_length: 14; d_call: TRBD1; v_call: TRBV3-1/TRBV3-2; cdr3_nt: TGTGCCAGCTCGTTTAGGGGGCAGAATGAAAAACTGTTTTTT; cdr3_aa: CASSFRGQNEKLFF
clone_size: -; j_call: TRBJ1-2; cdr3_length: 17; d_call: -; v_call: TRBV21-1; cdr3_nt: TGTGCCAGCAGCAAAAGAGGCATCCGGGTGCCACTCTATGGCTACACCTTC; cdr3_aa: CASSKRGIRVPLYGYTF
clone_size: -; j_call: TRBJ2-1; cdr3_length: 13; d_call: TRBD2; v_call: TRBV4-1; cdr3_nt: TGCGCCAGCAGCCCCTGGGGGGGCAATGAGCAGTTCTTC; cdr3_aa: CASSPWGGNEQFF
clone_size: -; j_call: TRBJ2-3; cdr3_length: 16; d_call: -; v_call: TRBV4-2; cdr3_nt: TGTGCCAGCAGCCAAGAGTCAGGGACTAGCACAGATACGCAGTATTTT; cdr3_aa: CASSQESGTSTDTQYF
clone_size: -; j_call: TRBJ2-7; cdr3_length: 15; d_call: TRBD1; v_call: TRBV7-2; cdr3_nt: TGTGCCAGCAGCTTTCCGACAGGGGGATCCTACGAGCAGTACTTC; cdr3_aa: CASSFPTGGSYEQYF
clone_size: -; j_call: TRBJ1-5; cdr3_length: 17; d_call: -; v_call: TRBV12-2; cdr3_nt: TGTGCAAGTCGCCACTATTTTAAGACAGGGAACCAACAGCCCCAGCATTTT; cdr3_aa: CASRHYFKTGNQQPQHF
clone_size: -; j_call: TRBJ1-2; cdr3_length: 14; d_call: -; v_call: TRBV23-1; cdr3_nt: TGCGCCAGCAGTCAATCGCGGGGTCACTATGGCTACACCTTC; cdr3_aa: CASSQSRGHYGYTF
clone_size: -; j_call: TRBJ1-1; cdr3_length: 14; d_call: TRBD1; v_call: TRBV6-5; cdr3_nt: TGTGCCAGCAGCCGACAGGGCTGGGGCACTGAAGCTTTCTTT; cdr3_aa: CASSRQGWGTEAFF
clone_size: -; j_call: TRBJ1-2; cdr3_length: 14; d_call: TRBD1; v_call: TRBV9; cdr3_nt: TGTGCCAGCAGCGTGGGACAGGGGAACTATGGCTACACCTTC; cdr3_aa: CASSVGQGNYGYTF
clone_size: once; j_call: TRBJ2-7; cdr3_length: 15; d_call: TRBD1; v_call: TRBV6-5; cdr3_nt: TGTGCCAGCAGTTCAGCCGGGACAGGGGTCTACGAGCAGTACTTC; cdr3_aa: CASSSAGTGVYEQYF
clone_size: -; j_call: TRBJ2-7; cdr3_length: 14; d_call: -; v_call: TRBV7-2; cdr3_nt: TGTGCCAGCAGCTTTACGGGGAAAGGGTACGAGCAGTACTTC; cdr3_aa: CASSFTGKGYEQYF
clone_size: -; j_call: TRBJ1-1; cdr3_length: 16; d_call: TRBD1; v_call: TRBV19; cdr3_nt: TGTGCCACCAAGTTGGTACACGGGACAGAGAACACTGAAGCTTTCTTT; cdr3_aa: CATKLVHGTENTEAFF
clone_size: -; j_call: TRBJ1-1; cdr3_length: 13; d_call: -; v_call: TRBV30; cdr3_nt: TGTGCCTGGAACCTGGGAGGAGTAGCGTCGGCTTTCTTT; cdr3_aa: CAWNLGGVASAFF
clone_size: -; j_call: TRBJ1-1; cdr3_length: 14; d_call: TRBD1; v_call: TRBV3-1/TRBV3-2; cdr3_nt: TGTGCCAGCCAGGGGGGCACCCTGAGCACTGAAGCTTTCTTT; cdr3_aa: CASQGGTLSTEAFF
clone_size: -; j_call: TRBJ2-7; cdr3_length: 18; d_call: TRBD1; v_call: TRBV11-2; cdr3_nt: TGTGCCAGCAGCGCAAAACGTAATCGGGACAGAACGTCCTACGAGCAGTACTTC; cdr3_aa: CASSAKRNRDRTSYEQYF
clone_size: -; j_call: TRBJ1-6; cdr3_length: 17; d_call: -; v_call: TRBV27; cdr3_nt: TGTGCCAGCAGTTTAATAATGGACAGCTCCTATAATTCACCCCTCCACTTT; cdr3_aa: CASSLIMDSSYNSPLHF
clone_size: -; j_call: TRBJ1-6; cdr3_length: 16; d_call: TRBD1; v_call: TRBV19; cdr3_nt: TGTGCCAGTAAACGGGGACAGGAGGGGACGAATTCACCCCTCCACTTT; cdr3_aa: CASKRGQEGTNSPLHF
clone_size: once; j_call: TRBJ2-1; cdr3_length: 10; d_call: -; v_call: TRBV7-2; cdr3_nt: TGTGCCAGCGGCCTCTTCAGGCAGTTCTTC; cdr3_aa: CASGLFRQFF
clone_size: -; j_call: TRBJ2-3; cdr3_length: 15; d_call: TRBD2; v_call: TRBV15; cdr3_nt: TGTGCCACCAGCAGTTCAGCGGGGGGGTCGGATACGCAGTATTTT; cdr3_aa: CATSSSAGGSDTQYF
clone_size: -; j_call: TRBJ2-1; cdr3_length: 14; d_call: -; v_call: TRBV12-1; cdr3_nt: TGTGCCAGCAGTTCTATGGGACAACACAATGAGCAGTTCTTC; cdr3_aa: CASSSMGQHNEQFF
clone_size: -; j_call: TRBJ2-7; cdr3_length: 16; d_call: TRBD1; v_call: TRBV19; cdr3_nt: TGTGCCAGTAGCCAAGGACAGGGCTCGTTCCGGTACGAGCAGTACTTC; cdr3_aa: CASSQGQGSFRYEQYF
clone_size: -; j_call: TRBJ1-3; cdr3_length: 13; d_call: -; v_call: TRBV7-2; cdr3_nt: TGTGCCAGCAGTTCCGGGACAACAAACACCATATATTTT; cdr3_aa: CASSSGTTNTIYF
clone_size: -; j_call: TRBJ2-1; cdr3_length: 18; d_call: -; v_call: TRBV24-1; cdr3_nt: TGTGCCACCAGTGGAGGGTTTGAGTCCATTTTTCGGGGGAATGAGCAGTTCTTC; cdr3_aa: CATSGGFESIFRGNEQFF
clone_size: -; j_call: TRBJ2-6; cdr3_length: 18; d_call: TRBD2; v_call: TRBV4-1; cdr3_nt: TGCGCCAGCGGGAGGGCTAGCGGGGATCGCTCTGGGGCCAACGTCCTGACTTTC; cdr3_aa: CASGRASGDRSGANVLTF